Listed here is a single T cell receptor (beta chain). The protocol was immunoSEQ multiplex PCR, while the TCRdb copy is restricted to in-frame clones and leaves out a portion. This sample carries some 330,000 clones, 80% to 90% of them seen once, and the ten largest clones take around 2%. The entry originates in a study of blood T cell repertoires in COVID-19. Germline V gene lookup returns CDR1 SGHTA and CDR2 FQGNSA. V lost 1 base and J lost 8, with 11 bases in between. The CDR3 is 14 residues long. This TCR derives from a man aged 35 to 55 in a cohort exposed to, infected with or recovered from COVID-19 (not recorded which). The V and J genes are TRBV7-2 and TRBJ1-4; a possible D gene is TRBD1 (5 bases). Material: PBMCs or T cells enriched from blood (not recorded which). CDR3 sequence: CASSLGPGWEKLFF. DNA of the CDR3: TGTGCCAGCAGCTTAGGGCCAGGGTGGGAAAAACTGTTTTTT.